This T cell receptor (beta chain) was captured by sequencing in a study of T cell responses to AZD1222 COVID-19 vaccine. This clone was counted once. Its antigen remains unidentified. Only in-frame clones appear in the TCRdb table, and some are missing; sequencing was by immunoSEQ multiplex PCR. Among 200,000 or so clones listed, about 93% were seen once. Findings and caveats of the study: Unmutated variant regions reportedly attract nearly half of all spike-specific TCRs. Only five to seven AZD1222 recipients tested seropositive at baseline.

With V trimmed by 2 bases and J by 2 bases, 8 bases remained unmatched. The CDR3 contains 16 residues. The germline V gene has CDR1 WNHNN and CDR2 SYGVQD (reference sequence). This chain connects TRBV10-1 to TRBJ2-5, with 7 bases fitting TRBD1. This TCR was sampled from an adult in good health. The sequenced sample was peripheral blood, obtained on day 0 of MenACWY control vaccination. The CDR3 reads CASSETTGVGQETQYF. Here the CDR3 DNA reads TGCGCCAGCAGTGAGACCACAGGGGTTGGACAAGAGACCCAGTACTTC.